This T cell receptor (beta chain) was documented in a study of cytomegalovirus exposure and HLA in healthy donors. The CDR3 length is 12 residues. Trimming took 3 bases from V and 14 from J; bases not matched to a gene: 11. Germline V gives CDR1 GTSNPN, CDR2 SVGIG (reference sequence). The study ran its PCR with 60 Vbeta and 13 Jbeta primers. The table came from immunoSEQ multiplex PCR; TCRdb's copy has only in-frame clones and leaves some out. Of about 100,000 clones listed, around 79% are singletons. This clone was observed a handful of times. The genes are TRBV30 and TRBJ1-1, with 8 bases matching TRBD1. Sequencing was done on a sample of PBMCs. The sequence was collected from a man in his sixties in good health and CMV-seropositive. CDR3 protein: CAWSPGGPRWFF. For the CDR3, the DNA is TGTGCCTGGAGCCCAGGGGGCCCCCGATGGTTCTTT.